This T cell receptor beta chain is from a study of control samples from healthy donors and cancer patients. Assay used: immunoSEQ multiplex PCR; TCRdb lists only in-frame clones, some missing. The data contain approximately 150,000 clones, 89% of them seen just once; the ten biggest clones take up about 7.6%. Germline values: CDR1 MNHEY, CDR2 SVGAGI. This CDR3 contains 14 residues. The trim removed 11 bases at V and 1 base at J, leaving 9 bases unmatched. Sequencing was carried out using PBMCs. This clonotype originated in a man between 50 and 59 years old with head and neck cancer. J is TRBJ2-7 and V is TRBV6-5; 9 nucleotides align to TRBD1. Written as DNA, the CDR3 is TGTGCCGTAGTACCGGGACAGGGATCCTACGAGCAGTACTTC. This translates into CAVVPGQGSYEQYF.